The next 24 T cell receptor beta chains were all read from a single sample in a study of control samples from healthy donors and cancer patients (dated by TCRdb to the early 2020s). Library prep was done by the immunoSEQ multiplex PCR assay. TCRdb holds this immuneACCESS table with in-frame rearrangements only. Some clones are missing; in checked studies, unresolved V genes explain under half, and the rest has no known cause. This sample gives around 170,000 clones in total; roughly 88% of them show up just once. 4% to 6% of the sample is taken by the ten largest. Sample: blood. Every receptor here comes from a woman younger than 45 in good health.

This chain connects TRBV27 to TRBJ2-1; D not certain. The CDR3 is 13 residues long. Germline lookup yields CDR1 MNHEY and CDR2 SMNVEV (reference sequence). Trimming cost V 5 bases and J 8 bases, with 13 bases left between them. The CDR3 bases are TGTGCCAGCAGTCCAGGTAGTGGATATGAGCAGTTCTTC. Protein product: CASSPGSGYEQFF.

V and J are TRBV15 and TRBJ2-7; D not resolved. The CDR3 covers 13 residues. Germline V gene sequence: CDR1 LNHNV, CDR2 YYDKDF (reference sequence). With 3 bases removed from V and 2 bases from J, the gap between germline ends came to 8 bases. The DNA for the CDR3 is TGTGCCACCAGCAGGGACGGTACCTACGAGCAGTACGTC. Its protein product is CATSRDGTYEQYV.

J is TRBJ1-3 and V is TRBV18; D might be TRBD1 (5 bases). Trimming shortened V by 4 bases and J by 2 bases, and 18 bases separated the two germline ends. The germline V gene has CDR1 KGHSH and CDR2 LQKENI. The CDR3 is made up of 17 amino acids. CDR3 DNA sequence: TGTGCCAGCTCACAAGTCCTCGGGGGAGTCCCTGGAAACACCATATATTTT. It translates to CASSQVLGGVPGNTIYF.

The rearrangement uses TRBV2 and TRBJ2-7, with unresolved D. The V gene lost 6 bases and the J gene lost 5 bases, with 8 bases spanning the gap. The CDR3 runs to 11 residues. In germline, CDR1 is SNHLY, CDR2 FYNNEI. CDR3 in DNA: TGTGCCAGCAGCTCCTCTCACGAGCAGTACTTC. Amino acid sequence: CASSSSHEQYF.

The CDR3 sequence: CASSFGGETKTQYF. The CDR3 DNA sequence: TGTGCCAGTAGTTTTGGGGGGGAGACGAAGACCCAGTACTTC. The rearrangement joins TRBV19 to TRBJ2-5, with 7 bases that match TRBD2. The V and J ends lost 5 bases and 6 bases, in that order; junction bases with no gene match: 9. From germline, CDR1 is LNHDA and CDR2 SQIVND (reference sequence). CDR3 length equals 14 residues.

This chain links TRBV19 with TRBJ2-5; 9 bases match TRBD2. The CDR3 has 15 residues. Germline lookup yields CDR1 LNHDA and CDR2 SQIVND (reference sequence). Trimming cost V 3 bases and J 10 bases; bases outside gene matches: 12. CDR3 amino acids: CASSIGREGRSGQYF. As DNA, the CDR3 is TGTGCCAGTAGTATCGGGCGGGAGGGCCGCTCGGGCCAGTACTTC.

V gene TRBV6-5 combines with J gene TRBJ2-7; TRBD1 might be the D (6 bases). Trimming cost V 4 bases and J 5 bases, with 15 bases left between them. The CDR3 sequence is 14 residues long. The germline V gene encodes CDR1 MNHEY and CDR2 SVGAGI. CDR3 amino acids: CASSSRWDKNEQYF. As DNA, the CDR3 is TGTGCCAGCAGTTCTCGATGGGACAAGAACGAGCAGTACTTC.

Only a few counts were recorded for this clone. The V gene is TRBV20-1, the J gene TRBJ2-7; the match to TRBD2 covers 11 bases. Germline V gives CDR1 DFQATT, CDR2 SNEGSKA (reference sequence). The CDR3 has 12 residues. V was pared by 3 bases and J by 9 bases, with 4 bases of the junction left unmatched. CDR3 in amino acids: CSASTSGSLQYF. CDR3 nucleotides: TGCAGTGCTAGTACTAGCGGGAGTTTGCAGTACTTC.

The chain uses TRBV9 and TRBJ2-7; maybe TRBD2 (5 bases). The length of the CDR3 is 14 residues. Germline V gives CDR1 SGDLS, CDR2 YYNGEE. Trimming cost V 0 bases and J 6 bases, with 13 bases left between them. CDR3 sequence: CASSVGGGLGEQYV. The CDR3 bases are TGTGCCAGCAGCGTAGGTGGCGGACTGGGCGAGCAGTACGTC.

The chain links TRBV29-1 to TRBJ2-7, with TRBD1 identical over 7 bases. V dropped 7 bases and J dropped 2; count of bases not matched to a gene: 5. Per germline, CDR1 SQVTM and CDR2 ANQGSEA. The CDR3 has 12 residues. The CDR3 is CSARQGTYEQYF. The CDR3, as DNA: TGCAGCGCACGACAGGGAACCTACGAGCAGTACTTC.

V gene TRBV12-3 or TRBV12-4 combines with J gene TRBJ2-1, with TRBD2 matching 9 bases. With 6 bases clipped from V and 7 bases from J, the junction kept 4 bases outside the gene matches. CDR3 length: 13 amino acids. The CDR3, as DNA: TGTGCCAGCAGAGTAGCGGGGGTAAATGAGCAGTTCTTC. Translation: CASRVAGVNEQFF.

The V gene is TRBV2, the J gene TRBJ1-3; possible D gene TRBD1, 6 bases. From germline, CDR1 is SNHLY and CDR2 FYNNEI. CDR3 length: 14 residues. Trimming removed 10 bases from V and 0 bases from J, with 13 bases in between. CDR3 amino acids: CATDTGTSGNTIYF. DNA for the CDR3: TGTGCCACTGATACAGGGACCTCTGGAAACACCATATATTTT.

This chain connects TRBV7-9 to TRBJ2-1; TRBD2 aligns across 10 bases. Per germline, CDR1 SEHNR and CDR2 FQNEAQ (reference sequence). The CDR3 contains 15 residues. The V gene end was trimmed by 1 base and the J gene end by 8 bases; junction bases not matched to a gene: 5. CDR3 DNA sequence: TGTGCCAGCAGCTTAGACGAGCGGGGGGGCTATGAGCAGTTCTTC. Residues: CASSLDERGGYEQFF.

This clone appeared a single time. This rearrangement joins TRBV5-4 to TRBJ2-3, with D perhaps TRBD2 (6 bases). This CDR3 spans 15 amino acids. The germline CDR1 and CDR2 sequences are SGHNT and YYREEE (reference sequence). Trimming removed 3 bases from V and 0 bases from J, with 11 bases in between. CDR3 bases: TGTGCCAGCAGCTGGACCGGGACTAGCACAGATACGCAGTATTTT. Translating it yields CASSWTGTSTDTQYF.

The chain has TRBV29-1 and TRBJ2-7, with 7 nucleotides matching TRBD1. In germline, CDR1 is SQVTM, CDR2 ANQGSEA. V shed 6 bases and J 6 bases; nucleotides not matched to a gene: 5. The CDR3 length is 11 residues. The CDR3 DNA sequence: TGCAGCGTGCGACAGGGTGGCGAGCAGTACTTC. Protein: CSVRQGGEQYF.

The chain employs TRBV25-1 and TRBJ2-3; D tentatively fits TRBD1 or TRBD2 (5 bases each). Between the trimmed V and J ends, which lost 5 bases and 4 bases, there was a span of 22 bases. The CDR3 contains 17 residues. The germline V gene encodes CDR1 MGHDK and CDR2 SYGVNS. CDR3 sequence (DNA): TGTGCCAGCAGTTCCAATTGGGGGTCGAGTGTGTCAGATACGCAGTATTTT. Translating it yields CASSSNWGSSVSDTQYF.

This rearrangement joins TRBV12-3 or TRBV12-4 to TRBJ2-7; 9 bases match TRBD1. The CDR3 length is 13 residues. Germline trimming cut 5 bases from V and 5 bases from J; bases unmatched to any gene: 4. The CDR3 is CASSLRDRDEQYV. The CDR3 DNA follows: TGTGCCAGCAGTCTCCGGGACAGGGACGAGCAGTACGTC.

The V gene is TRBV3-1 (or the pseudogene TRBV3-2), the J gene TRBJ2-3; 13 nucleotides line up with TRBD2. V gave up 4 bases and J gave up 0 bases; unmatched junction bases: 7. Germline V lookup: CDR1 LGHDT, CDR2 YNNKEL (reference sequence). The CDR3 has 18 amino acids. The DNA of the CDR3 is TGTGCCAGCAGCCTCGGACTAGCGGGGGCCAAGAGCACAGATACGCAGTATTTT. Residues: CASSLGLAGAKSTDTQYF.

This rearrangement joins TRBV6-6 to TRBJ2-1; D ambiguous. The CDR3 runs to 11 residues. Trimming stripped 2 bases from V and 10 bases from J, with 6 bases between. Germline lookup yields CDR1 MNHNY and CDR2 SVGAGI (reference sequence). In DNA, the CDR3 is TGTGCCAGCAGTTACGGCAGGGAGCAGTTCTTC. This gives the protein CASSYGREQFF.

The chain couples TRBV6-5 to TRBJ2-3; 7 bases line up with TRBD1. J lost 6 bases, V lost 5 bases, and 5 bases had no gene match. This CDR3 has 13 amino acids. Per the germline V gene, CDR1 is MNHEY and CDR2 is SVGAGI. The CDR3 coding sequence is TGTGCCAGCAGTAAGACAGGGAGTGATACGCAGTATTTT. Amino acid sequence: CASSKTGSDTQYF.

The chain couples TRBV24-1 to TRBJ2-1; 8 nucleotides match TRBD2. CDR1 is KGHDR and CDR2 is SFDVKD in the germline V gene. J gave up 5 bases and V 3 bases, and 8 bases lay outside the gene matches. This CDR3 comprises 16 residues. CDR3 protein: CATSDLAGAGHNEQFF. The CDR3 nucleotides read TGTGCCACCAGTGATCTAGCGGGCGCGGGGCACAATGAGCAGTTCTTC.

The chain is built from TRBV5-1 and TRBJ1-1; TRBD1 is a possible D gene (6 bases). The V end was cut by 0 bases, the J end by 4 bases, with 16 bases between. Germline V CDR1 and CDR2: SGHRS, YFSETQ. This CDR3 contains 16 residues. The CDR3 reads CASSLGLGAGSTEAFF. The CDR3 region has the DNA TGCGCCAGCAGCTTGGGGTTGGGGGCGGGTAGCACTGAAGCTTTCTTT.

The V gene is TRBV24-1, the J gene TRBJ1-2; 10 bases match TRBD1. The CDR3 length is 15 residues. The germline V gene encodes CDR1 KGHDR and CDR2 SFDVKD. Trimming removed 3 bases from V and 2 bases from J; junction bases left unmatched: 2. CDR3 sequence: CATSDRTGGNYGYTF. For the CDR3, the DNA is TGTGCCACCAGTGATCGGACAGGGGGGAACTATGGCTACACCTTC.

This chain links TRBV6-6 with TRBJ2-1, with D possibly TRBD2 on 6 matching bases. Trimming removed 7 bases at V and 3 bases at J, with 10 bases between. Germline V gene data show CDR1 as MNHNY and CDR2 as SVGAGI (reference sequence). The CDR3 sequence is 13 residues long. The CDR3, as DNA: TGTGCCAGCACTACTAGCAGCTACAATGAGCAGTTCTTC. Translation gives CASTTSSYNEQFF.